The 28 T cell receptor beta chains reported below all come from one sample, sequenced in a study of CD8 T cells in ankylosing spondylitis. TCRdb re-called the 5' RACE reads with MiXCR, one entry per CDR3 protein. The sample contains around 210,000 distinct CDR3 sequences, approximately 7.6% of which appear only once. Sequenced input: blood, either unsorted or a sorted T cell fraction (not recorded which). The source is a female donor with ankylosing spondylitis or in good health (not recorded which).

The table lists this clonotype with many counts. The chain uses TRBV4-3 and TRBJ2-1; 7 bases are shared with TRBD2. The J segment lost 16 bases and the V segment lost 2 bases, leaving 11 bases of the junction unmatched. The germline V gene encodes CDR1 LGHNA and CDR2 YSLEER. The CDR3 spans 13 residues. The CDR3 reads CASSQQTGLEVFF. The CDR3 DNA is TGCGCCAGCAGCCAACAAACAGGACTAGAGGTTTTCTTC.

This clonotype has at least ten counts. The V and J genes are TRBV28 and TRBJ1-1; D not resolved. The germline V gene has CDR1 MDHEN and CDR2 SYDVKM. The CDR3 spans 15 residues. V lost 8 bases, J lost 0 bases, and 16 bases lay in between. Written as DNA, the CDR3 is TGTGCCAGCGGAACTCAGCCGATCATGAACACTGAAGCTTTCTTT. It is translated as CASGTQPIMNTEAFF.

This clonotype has ten or more counts. V gene TRBV28 combines with J gene TRBJ1-5; D is uncertain. CDR1 and CDR2 from the germline V gene are MDHEN and SYDVKM. Trimming left V 6 bases short and J 2 bases short, with 14 bases between. The CDR3 loop spans 15 amino acids. CDR3 nucleotide sequence: TGTGCCAGCAGATCCCTCAGGAGGGGCAATCAGCCCCAGCATTTT. Amino acid sequence: CASRSLRRGNQPQHF.

This clonotype was observed many times. The V call is TRBV20-1, the J call TRBJ2-1, with TRBD2 matching 8 bases. Trimming at V came to 3 bases and at J to 8 bases, leaving 12 bases not matched to a gene. CDR3 size: 15 residues. Germline V gene sequence: CDR1 DFQATT, CDR2 SNEGSKA (reference sequence). CDR3 residues: CSASLLAGPGYEQFF. CDR3 DNA: TGCAGTGCTAGCCTTCTAGCGGGTCCAGGTTATGAGCAGTTCTTC.

This clonotype was detected ten times or more. J is TRBJ1-1 and V is TRBV29-1; 8 bases align to TRBD1. V lost 3 bases and J lost 4; bases outside the gene matches: 4. Germline CDR1 and CDR2: SQVTM and ANQGSEA. CDR3 size: 13 residues. The CDR3 loop is CSVDTGGSTEAFF. The CDR3 region has the DNA TGCAGCGTTGATACAGGGGGGAGCACTGAAGCTTTCTTT.

Many counts were recorded for this clonotype. The chain recombines TRBV7-2 with TRBJ1-1; 7 nucleotides match TRBD1. The CDR3 loop spans 13 amino acids. V lost 2 bases to trimming and J lost 11 bases; unmatched junction nucleotides: 8. Germline lookup yields CDR1 SGHTA and CDR2 FQGNSA. CDR3 sequence reads: CASSLTGELEAFF. The CDR3 coding sequence is TGTGCCAGCAGCTTAACAGGGGAATTGGAGGCTTTCTTT.

There are many counts of this clonotype. The V call is TRBV12-3 or TRBV12-4, the J call TRBJ2-7; TRBD2 might be the D (6 bases). This CDR3 comprises 16 residues. V was pared by 2 bases and J by 1 base, with 15 bases between. This chain's CDR3 is CASSLLPGLPSYEQYF. The CDR3 DNA sequence: TGTGCCAGCAGTTTACTCCCGGGACTCCCATCCTACGAGCAGTACTTC.

The sample holds many counts of this clonotype. The chain uses TRBV5-1 and TRBJ2-1; 9 bases agree with TRBD1. Germline V gene sequence: CDR1 SGHRS, CDR2 YFSETQ. This CDR3 has 14 amino acids. Losses at the gene ends were 1 base for V and 8 bases for J; bases not matched to a gene: 4. The CDR3 sequence: CASSLTGGGDEQFF. CDR3 bases: TGCGCCAGCAGCTTGACAGGGGGCGGGGATGAGCAGTTCTTC.

This clonotype was detected ten times or more. The chain combines TRBV5-1 with TRBJ2-3; TRBD1 matches 12 bases. Trimming removed 4 bases from V and 6 bases from J; junction bases left unmatched: 3. There are 14 residues in the CDR3. Germline loops: CDR1 SGHRS, CDR2 YFSETQ. CDR3 DNA: TGCGCCAGCAGCCCAGGGACAGGGGGCGATACGCAGTATTTT. Translated: CASSPGTGGDTQYF.

This clonotype was picked up many times. The chain joins TRBV4-3 to TRBJ2-7; a possible D gene is TRBD2 (6 bases). The germline V and J ends were trimmed by 4 bases and 4 bases, with 14 bases remaining between them. Germline loops: CDR1 LGHNA, CDR2 YSLEER. This CDR3 is built from 14 residues. DNA for the CDR3: TGCGCCAGCAGCCCAACGGGGAGGCCATACGAGCAGTACTTC. Translating gives CASSPTGRPYEQYF.

This clonotype showed up many times. The chain uses TRBV6-5 and TRBJ2-7, with 8 bases lining up with TRBD2. This CDR3 has 16 amino acids. Trimming removed 5 bases from V and 6 bases from J; junction bases left unmatched: 15. The germline gives CDR1 MNHEY, CDR2 SVGAGI. The CDR3 region has the DNA TGTGCCAGCAGTCGACTCGGGTTAGCGGGAAAGAGCGAGCAGTACTTC. This codes for CASSRLGLAGKSEQYF.

This clonotype was recorded many times. V is TRBV6-2 or TRBV6-3 and J is TRBJ2-5, with D tentatively TRBD2 (6 bases). The length of the CDR3 is 13 residues. The germline gives CDR1 MNHEY, CDR2 SVGEGT. Trimming left V 4 bases short and J 5 bases short, with 11 bases between. CDR3 sequence reads: CASSWGERETQYF. In nucleotides, the CDR3 is TGTGCCAGCAGTTGGGGGGAAAGGGAGACCCAGTACTTC.

As for this clonotype: Just one base apart from a much larger clone, this may be a read error. The J gene is TRBJ2-1, the V gene TRBV12-5; 10 nucleotides line up with TRBD2. The CDR3 contains 15 residues. Germline V CDR1 and CDR2: LGHNT, FRNRAP. V trimming: 6 bases; J trimming: 5 bases; junction bases outside the gene matches: 7. The CDR3: CASGRGTSANNEQFF. The CDR3 nucleotides are TGTGCTAGTGGCCGTGGGACTAGCGCAAACAATGAGCAGTTCTTC.

This clonotype was counted ten times or more. V and J are TRBV20-1 and TRBJ1-1, with unresolved D. V lost 3 bases to trimming and J lost 5 bases, with 10 bases between them. The CDR3 has 12 amino acids. Germline CDR1 reads DFQATT; CDR2 reads SNEGSKA (reference sequence). The CDR3 sequence: CSASWGYTEAFF. In DNA form, the CDR3 reads TGCAGTGCTAGCTGGGGATATACTGAAGCTTTCTTT.

This clonotype was recorded many times. The chain employs TRBV29-1 and TRBJ2-6, with 7 bases that match TRBD1. Germline lookup yields CDR1 SQVTM and CDR2 ANQGSEA. This CDR3 region has 14 residues. The CDR3 DNA is TGCAGTGTACTTACAGGGGCTGGGGCCAACGTCCTGACTTTC. Protein: CSVLTGAGANVLTF.

Ten or more counts support this clonotype. V gene TRBV5-1 combines with J gene TRBJ1-1; no reliable D call. Trimming shortened V by 1 base and J by 1 base, and 8 bases separated the two germline ends. The CDR3 length is 14 residues. Germline V gives CDR1 SGHRS, CDR2 YFSETQ. The CDR3 spells CASSLTRKNTEAFF. In nucleotides, the CDR3 is TGCGCCAGCAGCTTGACACGCAAGAACACTGAAGCTTTCTTT.

The chain combines TRBV19 with TRBJ2-7; 12 nucleotides match TRBD2. The CDR3 totals 16 residues. Trimming at V came to 0 bases and at J to 7 bases, leaving 7 bases not matched to a gene. Looked up from germline, CDR1 is LNHDA and CDR2 is SQIVND (reference sequence). The CDR3 DNA is TGTGCCAGTAGTATAGACCGACTAGCGGGAGCGGAGGAGCAGTACTTC. Translated: CASSIDRLAGAEEQYF.

This clonotype was observed a few times. The chain combines TRBV11-2 with TRBJ2-3; TRBD2 matches 7 bases. Germline lookup yields CDR1 SGHAT and CDR2 FQNNGV. The CDR3 is made up of 15 amino acids. Germline trimming cut 0 bases from V and 3 bases from J; bases unmatched to any gene: 3. CDR3: CASSLDGGVTDTQYF. The CDR3, as DNA: TGTGCCAGCAGCTTAGATGGGGGGGTTACAGATACGCAGTATTTT. Using reference TRBV11-2 and TRBJ2-3 for the parts outside the CDR3, the full variable domain is EAGVAQSPRYKIIEKRQSVAFWCNPISGHATLYWYQQILGQGPKLLIQFQNNGVVDDSQLPKDRFSAERLKGVDSTLKIQPAKLEDSAVYLCASSLDGGVTDTQYFGPGTRLTVL.

Turning to this clonotype: A much bigger clone sits one base away, suggesting this may be a read error. This sequence joins TRBV7-3 and TRBJ2-1; 10 nucleotides agree with TRBD1. This CDR3 contains 14 residues. The V segment lost 5 bases and the J segment 7 bases; nucleotides outside the gene matches: 5. Germline CDR1 reads SGHTA; CDR2 reads FQGTGA. This chain's CDR3 is CASSPSGQGNEQFF. CDR3 sequence (DNA): TGTGCCAGCAGCCCGTCGGGACAGGGGAATGAGCAGTTCTTC.

This clonotype was seen repeatedly, ten times or more. The V gene is TRBV21-1, the J gene TRBJ1-3. TRBV21-1 is a documented pseudogene. CDR3 length: 11 residues. In nucleotides, the CDR3 is TGTGCCAGCAATCCTGGGGACACCATATATTTT. Its translation: CASNPGDTIYF.

The rearrangement links TRBV7-2 to TRBJ2-3; the match to TRBD2 covers 8 bases. Losses at the gene ends were 0 bases for V and 9 bases for J; bases not matched to a gene: 11. The CDR3 has 16 amino acids. Germline V lookup: CDR1 SGHTA, CDR2 FQGNSA. The CDR3 region is CASSLAIGRGVTTQYF. Here the CDR3 DNA reads TGTGCCAGCAGCTTAGCGATCGGGAGGGGCGTCACAACGCAGTATTTT.

This clonotype has ten or more counts. The rearrangement joins TRBV7-2 to TRBJ2-3; 10 bases match TRBD2. Trimming cost V 8 bases and J 2 bases; bases outside gene matches: 7. Germline CDR1 and CDR2: SGHTA and FQGNSA. The CDR3 has 15 amino acids. In DNA, the CDR3 is TGTGCCAGCGCTTCTCTAGCGGGAGTCACAGATACGCAGTATTTT. This sequence encodes CASASLAGVTDTQYF.

This clonotype occurred many times. V is TRBV24-1 and J is TRBJ2-3, with D possibly matching TRBD1 (6 bases). CDR1 and CDR2 from the germline V gene are KGHDR and SFDVKD. This CDR3 has 14 residues. With 4 bases removed from V and 4 bases from J, the gap between germline ends came to 11 bases. The DNA for the CDR3 is TGTGCCACCAGTGACCCAGGGACATCAGATACGCAGTATTTT. Translation: CATSDPGTSDTQYF.

Points on this clonotype: This may be a read error, as it is one base from a much larger clone. The rearrangement uses TRBV9 and TRBJ2-1; maybe TRBD2 (6 bases). CDR1 is SGDLS, CDR2 YYNGEE, per germline. The CDR3 totals 16 residues. CDR3 nucleotides: TGTGTCAGCAGCCAAGGAATAGCGGCGTACCAGTCTGAGCAGTTCTTC. This translates into CVSSQGIAAYQSEQFF.

In its sample, this clonotype was seen many times. V is TRBV20-1 and J is TRBJ1-2; D remains ambiguous. The germline V and J ends were trimmed by 6 bases and 2 bases, with 7 bases remaining between them. The CDR3 loop spans 11 amino acids. Germline-derived CDR1 and CDR2 are DFQATT and SNEGSKA (reference sequence). In nucleotides, the CDR3 is TGCAGTGCGGCACCAAACTATGGCTACACCTTC. It specifies CSAAPNYGYTF.

This clonotype has ten or more counts. This sequence joins TRBV6-2 or TRBV6-3 and TRBJ1-1; D is uncertain. CDR1 and CDR2 from the germline V gene are MNHEY and SVGEGT. The CDR3 has 13 residues. The V gene lost 2 bases and the J gene lost 6 bases, with 10 bases spanning the gap. Here the CDR3 DNA reads TGTGCCAGCAGTTACATGAGTCGTTCTGAAGCTTTCTTT. The encoded protein is CASSYMSRSEAFF.

This clonotype appeared many times. This chain joins TRBV29-1 and TRBJ1-2, with D hard to call. Germline V CDR1 and CDR2: SQVTM, ANQGSEA. The germline V and J ends were trimmed by 3 bases and 7 bases, with 18 bases remaining between them. The CDR3 loop spans 14 amino acids. Here the CDR3 reads CSVDSSAQRSGYTF. CDR3 coding DNA: TGCAGCGTTGATTCCAGCGCACAAAGGAGTGGCTACACCTTC.

The genes are TRBV14 and TRBJ2-1, with TRBD2 matching over 9 bases. Germline trimming cut 1 base from V and 8 bases from J; bases unmatched to any gene: 6. Germline V gene sequence: CDR1 SGHDN, CDR2 FVKESK. There are 15 residues in the CDR3. The CDR3 protein is CASSQAASGTYEQFF. CDR3 in DNA: TGTGCCAGCAGCCAAGCGGCTAGCGGGACCTATGAGCAGTTCTTC.